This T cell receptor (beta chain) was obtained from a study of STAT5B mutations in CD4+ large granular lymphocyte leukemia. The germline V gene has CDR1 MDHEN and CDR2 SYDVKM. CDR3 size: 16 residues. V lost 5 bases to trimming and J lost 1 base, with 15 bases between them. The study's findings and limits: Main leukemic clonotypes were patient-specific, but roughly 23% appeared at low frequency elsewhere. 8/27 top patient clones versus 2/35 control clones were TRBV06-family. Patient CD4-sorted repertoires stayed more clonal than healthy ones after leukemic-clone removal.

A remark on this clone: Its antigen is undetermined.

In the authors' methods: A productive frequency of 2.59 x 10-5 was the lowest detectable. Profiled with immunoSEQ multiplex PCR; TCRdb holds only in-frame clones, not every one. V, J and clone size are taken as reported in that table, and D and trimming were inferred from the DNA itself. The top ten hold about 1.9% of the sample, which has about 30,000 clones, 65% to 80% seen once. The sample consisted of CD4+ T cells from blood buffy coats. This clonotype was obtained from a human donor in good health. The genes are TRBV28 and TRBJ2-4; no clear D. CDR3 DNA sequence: TGTGCCAGCAGTCCTCGGCTCCTAAGGGCCAAAAACATTCAGTACTTC. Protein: CASSPRLLRAKNIQYF. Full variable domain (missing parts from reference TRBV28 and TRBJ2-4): DVKVTQSSRYLVKRTGEKVFLECVQDMDHENMFWYRQDPGLGLRLIYFSYDVKMKEKGDIPEGYSVSREKKERFSLILESASTNQTSMYLCASSPRLLRAKNIQYFGAGTRLSVL.